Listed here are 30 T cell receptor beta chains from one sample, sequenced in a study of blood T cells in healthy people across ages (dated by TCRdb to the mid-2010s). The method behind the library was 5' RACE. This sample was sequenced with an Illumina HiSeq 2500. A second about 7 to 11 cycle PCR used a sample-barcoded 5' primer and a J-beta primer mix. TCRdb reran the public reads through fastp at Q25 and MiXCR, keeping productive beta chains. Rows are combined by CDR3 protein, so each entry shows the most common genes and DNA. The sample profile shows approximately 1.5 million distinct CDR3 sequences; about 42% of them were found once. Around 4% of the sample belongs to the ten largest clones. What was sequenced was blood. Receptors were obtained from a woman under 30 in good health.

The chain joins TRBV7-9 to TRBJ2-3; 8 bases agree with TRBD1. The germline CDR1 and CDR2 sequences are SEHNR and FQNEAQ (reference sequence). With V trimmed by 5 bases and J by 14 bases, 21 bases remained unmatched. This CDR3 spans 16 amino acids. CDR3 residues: CASSDPTGGPPRYAYF. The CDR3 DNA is TGTGCCAGCAGCGACCCCACAGGGGGTCCGCCCAGATACGCGTATTTT.

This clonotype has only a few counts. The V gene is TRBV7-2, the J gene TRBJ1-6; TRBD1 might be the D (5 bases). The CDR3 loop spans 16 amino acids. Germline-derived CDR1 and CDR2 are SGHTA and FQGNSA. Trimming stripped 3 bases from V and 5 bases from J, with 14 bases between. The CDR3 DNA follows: TGTGCCAGCAGCTTTAGGCAGGGCCAAAATAATTCACCCCTCCACTTT. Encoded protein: CASSFRQGQNNSPLHF.

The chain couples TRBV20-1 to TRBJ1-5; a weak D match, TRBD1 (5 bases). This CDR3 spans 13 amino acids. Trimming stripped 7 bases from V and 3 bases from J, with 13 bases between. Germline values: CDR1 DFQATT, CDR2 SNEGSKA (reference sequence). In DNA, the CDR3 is TGCAGTGGTCAACAGGACTCCAATCAGCCCCAGCATTTT. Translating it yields CSGQQDSNQPQHF.

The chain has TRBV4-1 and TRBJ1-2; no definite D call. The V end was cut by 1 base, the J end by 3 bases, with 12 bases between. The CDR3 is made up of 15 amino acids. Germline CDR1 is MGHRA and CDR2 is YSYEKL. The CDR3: CASSQVLSGDYGYTF. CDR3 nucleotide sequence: TGCGCCAGCAGCCAAGTACTAAGCGGGGACTATGGCTACACCTTC.

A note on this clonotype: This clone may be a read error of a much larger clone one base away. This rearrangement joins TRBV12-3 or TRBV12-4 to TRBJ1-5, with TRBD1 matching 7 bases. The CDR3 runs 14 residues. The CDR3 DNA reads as TGTGCCAGCAGTGCCGACAGGGTTGATCAGCCCCGGCATTTT. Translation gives CASSADRVDQPRHF.

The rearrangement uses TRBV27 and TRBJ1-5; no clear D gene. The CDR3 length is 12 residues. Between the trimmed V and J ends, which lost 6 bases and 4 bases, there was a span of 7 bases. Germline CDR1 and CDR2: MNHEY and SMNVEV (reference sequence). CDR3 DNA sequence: TGTGCCAGCAGCCGATGGAATCAGCCCCAGCATTTT. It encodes CASSRWNQPQHF.

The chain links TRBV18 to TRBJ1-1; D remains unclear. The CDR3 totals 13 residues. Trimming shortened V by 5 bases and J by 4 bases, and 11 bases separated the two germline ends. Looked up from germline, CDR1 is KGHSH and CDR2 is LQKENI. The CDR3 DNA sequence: TGTGCCAGCTCAATCTCGTCGGGCACTGAAGCTTTCTTT. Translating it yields CASSISSGTEAFF.

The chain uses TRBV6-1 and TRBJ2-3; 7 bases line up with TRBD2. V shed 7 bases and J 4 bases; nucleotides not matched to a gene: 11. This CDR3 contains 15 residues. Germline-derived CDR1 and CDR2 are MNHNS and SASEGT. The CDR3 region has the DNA TGTGCCAGCAAACTAGTGGGAGGGAGCGCAGATACGCAGTATTTT. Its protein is CASKLVGGSADTQYF.

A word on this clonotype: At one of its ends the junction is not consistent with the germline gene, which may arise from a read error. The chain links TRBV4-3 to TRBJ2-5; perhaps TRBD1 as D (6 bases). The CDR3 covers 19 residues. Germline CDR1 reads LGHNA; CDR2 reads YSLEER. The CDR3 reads CASSQVFVDRNFFLEIQYF. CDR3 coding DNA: TGCGCCAGCAGCCAAGTATTCGTGGACAGAAATTTTTTTTTAGAGATCCAGTACTTC.

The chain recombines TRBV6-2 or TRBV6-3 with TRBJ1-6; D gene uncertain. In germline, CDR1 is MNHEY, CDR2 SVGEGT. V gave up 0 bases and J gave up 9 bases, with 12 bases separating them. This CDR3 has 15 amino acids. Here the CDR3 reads CASSYSGRTSSPLHF. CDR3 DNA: TGTGCCAGCAGTTACTCTGGGCGAACATCTTCACCCCTCCACTTT.

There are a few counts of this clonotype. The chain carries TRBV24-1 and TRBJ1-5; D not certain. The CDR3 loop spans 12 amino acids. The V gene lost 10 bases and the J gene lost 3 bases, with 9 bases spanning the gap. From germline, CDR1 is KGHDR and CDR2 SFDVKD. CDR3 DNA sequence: TGTGCCACTACCCACCTCAATCAGCCCCAGCATTTT. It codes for CATTHLNQPQHF.

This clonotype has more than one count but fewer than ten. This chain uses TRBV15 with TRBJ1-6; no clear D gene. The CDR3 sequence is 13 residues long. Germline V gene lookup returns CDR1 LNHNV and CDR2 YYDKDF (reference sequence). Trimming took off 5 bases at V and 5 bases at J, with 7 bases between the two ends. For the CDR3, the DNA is TGTGCCACCAGCTCCCGGGATAATTCACCCCTCCACTTT. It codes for CATSSRDNSPLHF.

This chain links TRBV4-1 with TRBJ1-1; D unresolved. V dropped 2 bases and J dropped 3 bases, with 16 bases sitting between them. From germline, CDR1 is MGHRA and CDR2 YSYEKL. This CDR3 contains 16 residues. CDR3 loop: CASSQMVLDAHTEAFF. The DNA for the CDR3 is TGCGCCAGCAGCCAAATGGTGTTAGACGCCCACACTGAAGCTTTCTTT.

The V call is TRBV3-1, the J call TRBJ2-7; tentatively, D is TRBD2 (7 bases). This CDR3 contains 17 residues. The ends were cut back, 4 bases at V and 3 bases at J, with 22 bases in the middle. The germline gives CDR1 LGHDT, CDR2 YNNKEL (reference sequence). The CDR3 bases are TGTGCCAGCAGCCCAGGGGACTATACTAGCGCCTTCTACGAGCAGTACTTC. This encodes CASSPGDYTSAFYEQYF.

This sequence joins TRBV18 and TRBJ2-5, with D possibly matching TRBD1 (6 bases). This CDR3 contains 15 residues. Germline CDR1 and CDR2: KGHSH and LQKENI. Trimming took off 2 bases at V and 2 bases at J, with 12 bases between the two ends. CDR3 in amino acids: CASSPITGTQETQYF. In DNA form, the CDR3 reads TGTGCCAGCTCACCAATTACGGGGACACAAGAGACCCAGTACTTC.

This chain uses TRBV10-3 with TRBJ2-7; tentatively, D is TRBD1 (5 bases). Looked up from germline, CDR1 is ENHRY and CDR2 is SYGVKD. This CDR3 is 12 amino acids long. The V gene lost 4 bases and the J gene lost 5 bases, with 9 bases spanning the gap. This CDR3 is CAISGQTDEQYF. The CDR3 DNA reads TGTGCCATCAGTGGACAGACCGACGAGCAGTACTTC.

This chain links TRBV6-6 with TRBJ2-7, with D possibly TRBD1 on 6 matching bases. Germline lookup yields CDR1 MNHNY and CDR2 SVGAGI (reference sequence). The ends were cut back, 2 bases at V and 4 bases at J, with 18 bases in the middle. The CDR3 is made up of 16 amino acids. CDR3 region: CASSYPALGQGYEQYF. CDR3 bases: TGTGCCAGCAGTTACCCAGCTCTCGGTCAGGGGTACGAGCAGTACTTC.

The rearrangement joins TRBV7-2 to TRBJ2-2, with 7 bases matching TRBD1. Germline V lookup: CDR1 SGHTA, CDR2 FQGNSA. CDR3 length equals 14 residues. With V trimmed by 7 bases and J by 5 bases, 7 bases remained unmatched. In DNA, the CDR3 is TGTGCCAGCACCGACAGGGTTTTGACCGGGGAGCTGTTTTTT. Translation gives CASTDRVLTGELFF.

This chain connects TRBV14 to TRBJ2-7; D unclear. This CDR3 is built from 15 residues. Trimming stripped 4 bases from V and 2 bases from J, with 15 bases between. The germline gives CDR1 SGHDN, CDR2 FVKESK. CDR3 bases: TGTGCCAGCAGCCGATCGGCCTTTACGGCCTACGAGCAGTACTTC. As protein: CASSRSAFTAYEQYF.

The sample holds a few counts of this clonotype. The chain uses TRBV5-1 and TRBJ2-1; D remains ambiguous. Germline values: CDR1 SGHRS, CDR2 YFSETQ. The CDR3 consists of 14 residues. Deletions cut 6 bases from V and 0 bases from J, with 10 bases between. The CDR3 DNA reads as TGCGCCAGCAACCCGGGTAACTCCTACAATGAGCAGTTCTTC. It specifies CASNPGNSYNEQFF.

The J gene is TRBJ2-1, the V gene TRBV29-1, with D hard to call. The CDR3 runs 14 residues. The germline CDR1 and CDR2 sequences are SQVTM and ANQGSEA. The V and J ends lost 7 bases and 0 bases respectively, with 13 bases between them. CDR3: CSASGASSYNEQFF. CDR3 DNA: TGCAGCGCATCGGGCGCGAGCTCCTACAATGAGCAGTTCTTC.

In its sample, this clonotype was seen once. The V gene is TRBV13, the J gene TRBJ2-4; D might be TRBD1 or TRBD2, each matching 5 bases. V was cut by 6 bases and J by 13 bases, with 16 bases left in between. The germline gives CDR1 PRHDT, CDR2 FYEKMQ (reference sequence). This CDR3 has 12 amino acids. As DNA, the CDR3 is TGTGCCAGCAGTCGGGACGGGTGGGGGCAGTACTTC. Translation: CASSRDGWGQYF.

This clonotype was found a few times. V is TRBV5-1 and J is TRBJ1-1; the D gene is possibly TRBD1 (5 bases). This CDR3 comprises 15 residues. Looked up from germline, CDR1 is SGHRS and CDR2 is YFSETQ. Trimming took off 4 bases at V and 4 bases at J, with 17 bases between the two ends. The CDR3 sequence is CASSPLDTLGTEAFF. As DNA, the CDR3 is TGCGCCAGCAGCCCTTTGGACACCTTGGGCACTGAAGCTTTCTTT.

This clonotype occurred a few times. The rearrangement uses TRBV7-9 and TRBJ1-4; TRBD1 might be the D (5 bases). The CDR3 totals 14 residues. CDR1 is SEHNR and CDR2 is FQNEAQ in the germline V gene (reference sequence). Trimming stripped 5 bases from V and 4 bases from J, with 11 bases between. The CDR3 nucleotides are TGTGCCAGCAGCCCCAGGGTTTTTAATGAAAAACTGTTTTTT. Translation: CASSPRVFNEKLFF.

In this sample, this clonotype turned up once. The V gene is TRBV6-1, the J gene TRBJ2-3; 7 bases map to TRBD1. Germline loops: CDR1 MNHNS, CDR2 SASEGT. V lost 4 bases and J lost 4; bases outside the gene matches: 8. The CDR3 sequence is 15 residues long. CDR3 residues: CASSGDRIRADTQYF. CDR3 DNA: TGTGCCAGCAGTGGGGACAGAATAAGGGCAGATACGCAGTATTTT.

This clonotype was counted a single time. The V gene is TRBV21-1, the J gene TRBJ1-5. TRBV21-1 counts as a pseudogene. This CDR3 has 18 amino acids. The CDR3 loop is CANSKLGGAGSSNQPQHF. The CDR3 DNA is TGTGCCAACAGCAAGCTCGGGGGGGCCGGGAGTAGCAATCAGCCCCAGCATTTT.

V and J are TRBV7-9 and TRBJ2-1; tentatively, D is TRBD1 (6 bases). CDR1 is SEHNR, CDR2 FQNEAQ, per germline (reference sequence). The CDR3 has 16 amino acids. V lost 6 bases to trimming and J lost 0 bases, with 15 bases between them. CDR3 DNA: TGTGCCAGCAGGGACCAGACAGGCAGCTCCTACAATGAGCAGTTCTTC. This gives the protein CASRDQTGSSYNEQFF.

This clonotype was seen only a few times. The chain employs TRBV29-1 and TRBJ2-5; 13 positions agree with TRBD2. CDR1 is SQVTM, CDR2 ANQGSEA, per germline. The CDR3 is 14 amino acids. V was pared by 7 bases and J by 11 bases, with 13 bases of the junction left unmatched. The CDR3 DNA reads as TGCAGCGCAAGGACTAGCGGGAGTACGGATGAGCAGTACTTC. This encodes CSARTSGSTDEQYF. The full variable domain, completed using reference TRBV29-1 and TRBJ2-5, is SAVISQKPSRDICQRGTSLTIQCQVDSQVTMMFWYRQQPGQSLTLIATANQGSEATYESGFVIDKFPISRPNLTFSTLTVSNMSPEDSSIYLCSARTSGSTDEQYFGPGTRLLVL.

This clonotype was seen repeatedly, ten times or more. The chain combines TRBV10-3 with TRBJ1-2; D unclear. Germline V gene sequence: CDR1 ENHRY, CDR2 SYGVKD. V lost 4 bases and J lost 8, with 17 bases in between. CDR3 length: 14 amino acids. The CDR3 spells CAISGRWAEDGYTF. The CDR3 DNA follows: TGTGCCATCAGTGGTCGATGGGCAGAGGACGGCTACACCTTC.

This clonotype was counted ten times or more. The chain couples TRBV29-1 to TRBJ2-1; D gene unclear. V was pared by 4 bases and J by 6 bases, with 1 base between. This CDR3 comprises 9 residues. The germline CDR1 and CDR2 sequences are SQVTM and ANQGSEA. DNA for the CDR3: TGCAGCGTTGTCAATGAGCAGTTCTTC. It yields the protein CSVVNEQFF.